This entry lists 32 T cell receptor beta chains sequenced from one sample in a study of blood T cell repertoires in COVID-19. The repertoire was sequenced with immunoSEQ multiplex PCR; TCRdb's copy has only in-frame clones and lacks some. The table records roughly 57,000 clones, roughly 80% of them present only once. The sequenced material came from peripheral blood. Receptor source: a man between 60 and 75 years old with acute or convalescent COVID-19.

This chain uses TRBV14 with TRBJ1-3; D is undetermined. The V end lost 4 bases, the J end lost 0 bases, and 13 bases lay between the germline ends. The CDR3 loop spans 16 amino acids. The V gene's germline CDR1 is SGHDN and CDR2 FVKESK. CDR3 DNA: TGTGCCAGCAGCCGGGAGCGGATTTACTCTGGAAACACCATATATTTT. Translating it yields CASSRERIYSGNTIYF. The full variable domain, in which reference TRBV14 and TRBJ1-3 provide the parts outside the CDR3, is EAGVTQFPSHSVIEKGQTVTLRCDPISGHDNLYWYRRVMGKEIKFLLHFVKESKQDESGMPNNRFLAERTGGTYSTLKVQPAELEDSGVYFCASSRERIYSGNTIYFGEGSWLTVV.

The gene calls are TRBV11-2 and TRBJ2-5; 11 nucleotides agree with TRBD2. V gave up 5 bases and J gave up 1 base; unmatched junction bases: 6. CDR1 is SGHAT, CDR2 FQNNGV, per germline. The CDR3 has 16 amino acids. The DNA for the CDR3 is TGTGCCAGCAGCCTACACCTAGCGGGGGGCCAAGAGACCCAGTACTTC. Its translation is CASSLHLAGGQETQYF.

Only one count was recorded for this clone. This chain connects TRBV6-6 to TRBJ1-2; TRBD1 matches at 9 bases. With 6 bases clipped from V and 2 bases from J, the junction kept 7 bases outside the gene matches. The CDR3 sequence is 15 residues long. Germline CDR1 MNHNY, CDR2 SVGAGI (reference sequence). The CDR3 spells CASRQGQGDNYGYTF. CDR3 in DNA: TGTGCCAGCAGACAGGGACAGGGTGACAACTATGGCTACACCTTC.

In DNA form, the CDR3 reads TGTGCCAGCAGTTACACAGTTGCCGACAATGAGCAGTTCTTC. This codes for CASSYTVADNEQFF. This chain connects TRBV6-6 to TRBJ2-1; no clear D. Trimming removed 2 bases at V and 5 bases at J, with 10 bases between. The CDR3 sequence is 14 residues long. Germline V gene lookup returns CDR1 MNHNY and CDR2 SVGAGI (reference sequence).

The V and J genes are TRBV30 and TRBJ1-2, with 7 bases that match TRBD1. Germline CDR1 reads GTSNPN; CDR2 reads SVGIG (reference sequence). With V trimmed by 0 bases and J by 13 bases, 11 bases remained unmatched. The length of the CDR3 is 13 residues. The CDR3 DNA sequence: TGTGCCTGGAGTGTAGTAGGGCAGGGGGTAGGCACCTTC. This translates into CAWSVVGQGVGTF.

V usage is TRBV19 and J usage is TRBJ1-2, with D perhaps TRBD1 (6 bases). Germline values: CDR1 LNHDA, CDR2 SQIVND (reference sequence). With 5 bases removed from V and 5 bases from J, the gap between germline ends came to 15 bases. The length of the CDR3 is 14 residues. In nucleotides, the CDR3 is TGTGCCAGTAGTCAACCAGGGACATATTATGGCTACACCTTC. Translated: CASSQPGTYYGYTF. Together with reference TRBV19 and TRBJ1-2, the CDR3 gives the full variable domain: DGGITQSPKYLFRKEGQNVTLSCEQNLNHDAMYWYRQDPGQGLRLIYYSQIVNDFQKGDIAEGYSVSREKKESFPLTVTSAQKNPTAFYLCASSQPGTYYGYTFGSGTRLTVV.

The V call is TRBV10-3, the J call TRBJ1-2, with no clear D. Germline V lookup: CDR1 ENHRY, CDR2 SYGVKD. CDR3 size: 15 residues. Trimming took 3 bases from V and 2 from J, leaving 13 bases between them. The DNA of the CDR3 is TGTGCCATCAGTGATTTGGGAGGGCGCAACTATGGCTACACCTTC. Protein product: CAISDLGGRNYGYTF.

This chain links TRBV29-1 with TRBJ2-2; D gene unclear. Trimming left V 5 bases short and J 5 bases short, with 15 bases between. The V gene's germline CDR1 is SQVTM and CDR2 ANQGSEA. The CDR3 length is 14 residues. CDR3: CSVLSPPSTGELFF. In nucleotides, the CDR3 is TGCAGCGTTCTTAGCCCCCCGAGTACCGGGGAGCTGTTTTTT.

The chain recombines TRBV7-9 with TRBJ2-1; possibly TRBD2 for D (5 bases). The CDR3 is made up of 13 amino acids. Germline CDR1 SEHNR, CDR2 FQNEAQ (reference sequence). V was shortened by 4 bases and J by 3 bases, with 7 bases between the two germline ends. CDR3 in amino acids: CASSSTIYNEQFF. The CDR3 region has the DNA TGTGCCAGCAGCTCGACTATCTACAATGAGCAGTTCTTC.

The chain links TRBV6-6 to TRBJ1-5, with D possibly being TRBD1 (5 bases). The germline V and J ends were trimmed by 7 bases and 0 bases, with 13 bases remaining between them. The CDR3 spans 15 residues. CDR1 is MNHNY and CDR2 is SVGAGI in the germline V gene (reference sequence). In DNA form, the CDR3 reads TGTGCCAGCATCCCCGGGGGATTTAGCAATCAGCCCCAGCATTTT. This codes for CASIPGGFSNQPQHF.

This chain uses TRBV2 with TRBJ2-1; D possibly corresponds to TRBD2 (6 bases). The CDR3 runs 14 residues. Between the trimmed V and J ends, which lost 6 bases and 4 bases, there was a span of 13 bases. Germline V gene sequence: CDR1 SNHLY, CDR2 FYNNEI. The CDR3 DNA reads TGTGCCAGCAGGCCGGGACTGACTTACAATGAGCAGTTCTTC. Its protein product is CASRPGLTYNEQFF.

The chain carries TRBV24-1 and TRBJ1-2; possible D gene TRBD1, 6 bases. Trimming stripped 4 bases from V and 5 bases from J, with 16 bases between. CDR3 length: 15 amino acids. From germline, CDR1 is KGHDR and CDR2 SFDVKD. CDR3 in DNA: TGTGCCACCAGTGAACAACAGGGTGGGCGATATGGCTACACCTTC. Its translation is CATSEQQGGRYGYTF.

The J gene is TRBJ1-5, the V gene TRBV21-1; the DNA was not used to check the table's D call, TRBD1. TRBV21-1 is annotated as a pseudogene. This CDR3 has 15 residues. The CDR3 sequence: CASSTSTGTGQPQHF. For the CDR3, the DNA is TGTGCCAGCAGCACATCCACAGGGACGGGGCAGCCCCAGCATTTT.

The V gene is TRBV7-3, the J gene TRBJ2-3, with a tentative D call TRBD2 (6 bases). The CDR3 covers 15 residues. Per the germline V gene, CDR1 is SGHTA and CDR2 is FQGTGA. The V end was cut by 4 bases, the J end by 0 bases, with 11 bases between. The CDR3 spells CASSSAGTSTDTQYF. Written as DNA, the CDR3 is TGTGCCAGCAGCTCAGCCGGGACTAGCACAGATACGCAGTATTTT.

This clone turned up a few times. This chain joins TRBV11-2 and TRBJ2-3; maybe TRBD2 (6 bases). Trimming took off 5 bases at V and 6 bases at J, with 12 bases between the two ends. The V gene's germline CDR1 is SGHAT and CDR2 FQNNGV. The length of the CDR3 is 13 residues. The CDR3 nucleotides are TGTGCCAGCAGCGGAGGGGAGCGGGATACGCAGTATTTT. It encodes CASSGGERDTQYF. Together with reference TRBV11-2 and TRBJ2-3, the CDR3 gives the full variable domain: EAGVAQSPRYKIIEKRQSVAFWCNPISGHATLYWYQQILGQGPKLLIQFQNNGVVDDSQLPKDRFSAERLKGVDSTLKIQPAKLEDSAVYLCASSGGERDTQYFGPGTRLTVL.

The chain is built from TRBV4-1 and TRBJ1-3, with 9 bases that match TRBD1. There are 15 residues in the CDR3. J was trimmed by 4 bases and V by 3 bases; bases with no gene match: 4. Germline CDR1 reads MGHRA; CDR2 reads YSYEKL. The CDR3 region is CASSQGTGYGNTIYF. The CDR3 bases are TGCGCCAGCAGCCAGGGGACAGGGTACGGAAACACCATATATTTT.

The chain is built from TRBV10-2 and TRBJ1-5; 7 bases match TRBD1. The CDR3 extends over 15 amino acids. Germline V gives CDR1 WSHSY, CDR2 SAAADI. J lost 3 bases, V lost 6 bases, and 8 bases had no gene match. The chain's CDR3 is CASRGSGTVNQPQHF. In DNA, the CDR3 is TGCGCCAGCAGGGGGTCCGGGACAGTCAATCAGCCCCAGCATTTT.

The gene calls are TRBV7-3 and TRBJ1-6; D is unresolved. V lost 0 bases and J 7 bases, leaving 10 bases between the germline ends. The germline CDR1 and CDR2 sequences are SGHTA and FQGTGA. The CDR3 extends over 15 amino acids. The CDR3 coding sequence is TGTGCCAGCAGCTTAACAAGAGATGTGAATTCACCCCTCCACTTT. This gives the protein CASSLTRDVNSPLHF.

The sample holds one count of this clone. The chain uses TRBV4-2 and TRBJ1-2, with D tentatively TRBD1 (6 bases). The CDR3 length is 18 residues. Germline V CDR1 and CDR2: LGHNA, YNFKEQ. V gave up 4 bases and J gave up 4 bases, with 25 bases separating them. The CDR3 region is CASSPRISPGQVSYGYTF. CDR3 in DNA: TGTGCCAGCAGCCCCCGCATCTCTCCGGGACAAGTCTCCTATGGCTACACCTTC.

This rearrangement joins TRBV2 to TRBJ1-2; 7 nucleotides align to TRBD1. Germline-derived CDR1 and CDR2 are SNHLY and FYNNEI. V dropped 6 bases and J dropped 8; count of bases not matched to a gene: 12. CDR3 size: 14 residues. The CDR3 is CASRDDRELRGYTF. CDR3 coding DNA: TGTGCCAGCAGGGACGACAGGGAGTTGAGAGGCTACACCTTC. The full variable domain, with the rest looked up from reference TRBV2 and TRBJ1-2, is EPEVTQTPSHQVTQMGQEVILRCVPISNHLYFYWYRQILGQKVEFLVSFYNNEISEKSEIFDDQFSVERPDGSNFTLKIRSTKLEDSAMYFCASRDDRELRGYTFGSGTRLTVV.

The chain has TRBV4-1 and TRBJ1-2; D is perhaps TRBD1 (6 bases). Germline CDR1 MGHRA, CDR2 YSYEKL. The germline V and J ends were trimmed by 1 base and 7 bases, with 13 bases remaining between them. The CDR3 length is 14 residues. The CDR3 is CASSQAEGVGGYTF. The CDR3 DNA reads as TGCGCCAGCAGCCAAGCAGAGGGGGTTGGTGGCTACACCTTC.

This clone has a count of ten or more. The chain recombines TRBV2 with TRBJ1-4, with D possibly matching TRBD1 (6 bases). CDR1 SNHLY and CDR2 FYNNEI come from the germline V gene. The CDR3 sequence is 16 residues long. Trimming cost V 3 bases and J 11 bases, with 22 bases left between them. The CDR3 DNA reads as TGTGCCAGCAGTGATTTTGGGGGCGCCTCGCACATTAAACTGTTTTTT. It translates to CASSDFGGASHIKLFF. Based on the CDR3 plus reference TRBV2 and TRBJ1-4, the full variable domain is EPEVTQTPSHQVTQMGQEVILRCVPISNHLYFYWYRQILGQKVEFLVSFYNNEISEKSEIFDDQFSVERPDGSNFTLKIRSTKLEDSAMYFCASSDFGGASHIKLFFGSGTQLSVL.

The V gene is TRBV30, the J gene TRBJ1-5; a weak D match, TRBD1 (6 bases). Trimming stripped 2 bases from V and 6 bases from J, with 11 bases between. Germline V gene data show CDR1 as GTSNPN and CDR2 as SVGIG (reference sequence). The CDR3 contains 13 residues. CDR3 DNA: TGTGCCTGGAGTATGGGCAGGGGTCAGCCCCAGCATTTT. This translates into CAWSMGRGQPQHF.

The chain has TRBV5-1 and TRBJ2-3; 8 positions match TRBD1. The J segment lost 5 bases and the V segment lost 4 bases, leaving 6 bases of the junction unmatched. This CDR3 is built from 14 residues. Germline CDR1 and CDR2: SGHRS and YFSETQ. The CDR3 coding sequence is TGCGCCAGCAGCATTGGACAGGGAGGAGATACGCAGTATTTT. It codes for CASSIGQGGDTQYF.

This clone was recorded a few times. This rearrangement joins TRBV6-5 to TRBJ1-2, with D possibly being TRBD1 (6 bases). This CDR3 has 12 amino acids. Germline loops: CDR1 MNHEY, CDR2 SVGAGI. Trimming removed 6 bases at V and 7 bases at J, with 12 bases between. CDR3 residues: CASRGGERGYTF. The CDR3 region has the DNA TGTGCCAGCAGAGGGGGGGAGCGTGGCTACACCTTC.

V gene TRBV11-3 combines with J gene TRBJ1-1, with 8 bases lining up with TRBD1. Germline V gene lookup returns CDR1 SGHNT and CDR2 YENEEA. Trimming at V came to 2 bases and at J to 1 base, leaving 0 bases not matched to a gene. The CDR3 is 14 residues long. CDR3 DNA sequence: TGTGCCAGCAGCTTAACAGGGGGGAACACTGAAGCTTTCTTT. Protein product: CASSLTGGNTEAFF.

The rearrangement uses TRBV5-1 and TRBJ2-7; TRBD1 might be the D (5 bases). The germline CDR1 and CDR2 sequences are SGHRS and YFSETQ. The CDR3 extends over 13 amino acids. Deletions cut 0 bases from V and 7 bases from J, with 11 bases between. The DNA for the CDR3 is TGCGCCAGCAGCTTGGGACAGATTCGGGAGCAGTACTTC. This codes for CASSLGQIREQYF.

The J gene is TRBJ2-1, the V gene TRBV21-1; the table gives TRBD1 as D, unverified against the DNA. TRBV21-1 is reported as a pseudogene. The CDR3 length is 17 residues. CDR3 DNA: TGTGCCAGCAGCATCCTTCCCGACAGGGGGCCCTACAATGAGCAGTTCTTC. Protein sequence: CASSILPDRGPYNEQFF.

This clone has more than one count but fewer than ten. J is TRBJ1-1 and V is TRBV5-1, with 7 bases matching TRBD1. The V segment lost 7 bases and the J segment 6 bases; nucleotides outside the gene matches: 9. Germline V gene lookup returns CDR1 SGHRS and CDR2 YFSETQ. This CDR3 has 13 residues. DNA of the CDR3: TGCGCCAGCTATACAGGGGTCGGCGCTGAAGCTTTCTTT. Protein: CASYTGVGAEAFF.

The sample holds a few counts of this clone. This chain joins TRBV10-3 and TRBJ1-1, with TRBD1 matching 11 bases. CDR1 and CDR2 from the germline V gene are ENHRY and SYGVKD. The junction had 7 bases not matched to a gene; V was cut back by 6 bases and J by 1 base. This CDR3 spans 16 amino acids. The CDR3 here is CAIRRTGGESNTEAFF. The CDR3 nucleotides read TGTGCCATCAGGAGGACAGGGGGCGAATCGAACACTGAAGCTTTCTTT.

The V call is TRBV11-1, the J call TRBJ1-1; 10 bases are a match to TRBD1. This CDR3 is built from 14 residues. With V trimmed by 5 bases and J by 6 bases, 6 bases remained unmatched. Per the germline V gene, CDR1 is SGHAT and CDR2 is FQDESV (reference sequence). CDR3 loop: CASSTRDRGPEAFF. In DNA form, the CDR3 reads TGTGCCAGCAGCACCCGGGACAGGGGCCCTGAAGCTTTCTTT.

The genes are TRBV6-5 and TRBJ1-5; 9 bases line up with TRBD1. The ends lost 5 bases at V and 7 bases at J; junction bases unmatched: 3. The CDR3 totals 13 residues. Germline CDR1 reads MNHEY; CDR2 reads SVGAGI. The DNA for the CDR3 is TGTGCCAGCAGTCAGGGACAGGGCCAGCCCCAGCATTTT. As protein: CASSQGQGQPQHF.